This T cell receptor beta chain was obtained from a study of Ad26.COV2.S vaccination and SARS-CoV-2 variants. The treatment was: around 19 received Ad26.COV2.S at low or high dose, single or two shots; several received placebo; per-sample allocation not given. Sampling happened 63 days after the first vaccine or placebo injection. TCRdb keeps only in-frame clones here, not all; method: immunoSEQ multiplex PCR. The sample comprises more than 300,000 clones, around four fifths of which are singletons, and approximately 2% rests with the top ten. This TCR was recovered from a person aged 18-65 years who received the Ad26.COV2.S COVID-19 vaccine or a placebo. The sequenced sample was peripheral blood, obtained in a trial of Ad26.COV2.S vaccine versus placebo.

The CDR3 bases are TGTGCCAGCAGCTTGAGGACCGGGGAGCTGTTTTTT. Amino acids: CASSLRTGELFF. This sequence joins TRBV7-3 and TRBJ2-2; D is unresolved. CDR1 and CDR2 (germline): SGHTA, FQGTGA. This CDR3 contains 12 residues. V dropped 3 bases and J dropped 5 bases, with 4 bases sitting between them.